The present TCR beta chain was sequenced within a study of shared clonotypes between healthy human individuals. The study drew all its donors from Caucasian adults living in Nashville, Tennessee. Using immunoSEQ multiplex PCR, the repertoire was profiled, and TCRdb retains in-frame clones only, with some absent. This sample has about 1.5 million clones, with around 97% found just once. The CDR3 covers 13 residues. The V end lost 4 bases, the J end lost 3 bases, and 9 bases lay between the germline ends. CDR1 and CDR2 from the germline V gene are LNHDA and SQIVND (reference sequence). This receptor was identified in a man aged 25 to 40 in good health. The J gene is TRBJ1-1, the V gene TRBV19; D is ambiguous. Sequencing was performed on naive CD4+ T cells sorted from blood. Subset here: CD45RA+ positively selected. The CDR3 here is CASSTGIHTEAFF. CDR3 nucleotide sequence: TGTGCCAGTAGTACGGGAATTCACACTGAAGCTTTCTTT.